What follows describes a single T cell receptor (beta chain). This specimen belongs to a study of radiotherapy plus CTLA-4 blockade in lung cancer. The CDR3 sequence is 14 residues long. CDR1 and CDR2 from the germline V gene are SGHTA and FQGNSA. J gave up 4 bases and V 4 bases, and 3 bases lay outside the gene matches. TCRdb keeps only in-frame clones here, not all; method: immunoSEQ multiplex PCR. The sample carries some 110,000 clones, roughly 86% recorded once. The chain recombines TRBV7-2 with TRBJ1-5; 8 bases are a match to TRBD1. The material sequenced was peripheral blood, taken from a patient treated with radiotherapy plus ipilimumab. The origin of this receptor is a human donor with non-small cell lung cancer that progressed on radiotherapy plus ipilimumab. Some clones in this sample may be carry-over from other donors' samples. The CDR3 loop is CASSSDRGNQPQHF. The CDR3 DNA reads as TGTGCCAGCAGCTCTGACAGGGGTAATCAGCCCCAGCATTTT.